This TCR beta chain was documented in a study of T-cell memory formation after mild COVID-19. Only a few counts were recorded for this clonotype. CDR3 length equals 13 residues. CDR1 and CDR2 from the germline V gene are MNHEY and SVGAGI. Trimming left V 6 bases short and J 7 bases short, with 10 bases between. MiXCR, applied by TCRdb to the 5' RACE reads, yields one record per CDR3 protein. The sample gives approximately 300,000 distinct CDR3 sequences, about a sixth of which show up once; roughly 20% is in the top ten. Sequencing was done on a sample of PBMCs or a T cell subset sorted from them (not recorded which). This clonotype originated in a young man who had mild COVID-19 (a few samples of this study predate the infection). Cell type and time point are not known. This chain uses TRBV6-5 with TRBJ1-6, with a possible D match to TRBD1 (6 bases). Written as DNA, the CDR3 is TGTGCCAGCAGACAGGGACGGAATTCACCCCTCCACTTT. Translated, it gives CASRQGRNSPLHF.